The clone carrying this T cell receptor beta chain was picked up a small number of times. Its antigen is as yet unknown. Germline V gives CDR1 SEHNR, CDR2 FQNEAQ (reference sequence). This CDR3 contains 14 residues. V lost 1 base and J lost 3, with 9 bases in between. Template material for amplifying TCR beta CDR3 regions consisted of RNA transcripts. The TCR CDR3 was amplified in a first-round RT-PCR using the HTBI primer set. TCRdb re-called the multiplex PCR reads through MiXCR, storing one row per CDR3 protein. This sample has roughly 550,000 distinct CDR3 sequences, with 15% to 20% found just once. These data originate in a study of T cells in Graves' hyperthyroidism and ophthalmopathy. Findings and limits, study-wide: A 13 V-J signature model discriminated ophthalmopathy versus stable hyperthyroidism.

The sequenced sample consisted of blood. V usage is TRBV7-9 and J usage is TRBJ1-2; D uncertain. The receptor comes from a woman in her thirties with Graves' ophthalmopathy. Here the CDR3 reads CASSLGGVDYGYTF. The CDR3 region has the DNA TGTGCCAGCAGCTTAGGAGGTGTGGACTATGGCTACACCTTC.